This TCR beta chain was recovered during a study of liver allograft versus peripheral blood T cells. Study-level information: Transplanted livers and recipients' peripheral blood had their T cell receptor repertoires compared. Study outcomes and limitations: Inside liver allografts, T cell receptor repertoires reportedly diverged from the repertoires found in peripheral blood.

TCRdb reprocessed the reads with MiXCR, giving one entry per CDR3 protein. There are 8,300 or so distinct CDR3 sequences in the sample; about 15% occur only once, and under 6% lies in the top ten. V shed 5 bases and J shed 1 base, with 5 bases lying between them. CDR1 and CDR2 from the germline V gene are DFQATT and SNEGSKA (reference sequence). This CDR3 spans 12 amino acids. This clonotype is deemed medium-sized (0.01 to 0.1%). Antigen unknown. The clonotype comes from a human patient who had a liver transplant. Some T cells may be transferred from the graft donor. This chain joins TRBV20-1 and TRBJ2-2, with D hard to call. CDR3 sequence reads: CSAWRNTGELFF. In nucleotides, the CDR3 is TGCAGTGCTTGGAGGAACACCGGGGAGCTGTTTTTT.